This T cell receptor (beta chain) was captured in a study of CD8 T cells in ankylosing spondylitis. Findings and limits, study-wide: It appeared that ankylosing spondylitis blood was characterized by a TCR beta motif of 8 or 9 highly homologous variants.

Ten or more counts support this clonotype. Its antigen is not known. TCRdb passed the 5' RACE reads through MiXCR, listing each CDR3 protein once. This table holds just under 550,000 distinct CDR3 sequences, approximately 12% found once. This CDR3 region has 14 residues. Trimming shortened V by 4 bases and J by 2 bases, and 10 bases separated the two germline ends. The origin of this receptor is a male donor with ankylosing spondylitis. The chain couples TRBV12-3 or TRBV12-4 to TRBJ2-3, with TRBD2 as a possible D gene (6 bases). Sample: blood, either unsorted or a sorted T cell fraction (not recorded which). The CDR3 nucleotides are TGTGCCAGCAGTTCTTTGCGGGACACAGATACGCAGTATTTT. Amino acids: CASSSLRDTDTQYF.